This TCR beta chain was profiled in a study of T cell changes during pregnancy in multiple sclerosis. Data came from immunoSEQ multiplex PCR; TCRdb stores just in-frame clones and leaves some out. This sample has about 77,000 clones, with about 91% found just once. Looked up from germline, CDR1 is SGHTA and CDR2 is FQGTGA. Trimming took off 1 base at V and 2 bases at J, with 3 bases between the two ends. The CDR3 consists of 13 residues. This clone was counted a single time. The origin of this receptor is a female donor with multiple sclerosis, enrolled in a pregnancy study. The V gene is TRBV7-3, the J gene TRBJ1-3; D is unclear. This material consisted of peripheral blood, taken before pregnancy. In DNA, the CDR3 is TGTGCCAGCAGCTTAAGGCCTGGAAACACCATATATTTT. Protein: CASSLRPGNTIYF.